This is a list of T cell receptor beta chains from one sample in a study of blood T cell repertoires in COVID-19. Using immunoSEQ multiplex PCR, the repertoire was profiled, and TCRdb retains in-frame clones only, with some absent. The sample shows about 290,000 clones, roughly 90% of them seen only once. The sample taken for sequencing was peripheral blood. These receptors all stem from a woman aged 25 to 39 with COVID-19, enrolled during active disease. Both conserved end residues are part of each CDR3. Fields, in order: V gene, clone size, D gene, J gene, CDR3 protein, CDR3 DNA. D genes are given only for firm matches. Where a row states a size, it is once, few, many or the class of an expanded clone; other rows omit it.

v_call: TRBV21-1
clone_size: -
d_call: -
j_call: TRBJ1-6
cdr3_aa: CASSTSRQGKRDSPLHF
cdr3_nt: TGTGCCAGCAGCACGTCCAGACAGGGAAAGAGGGATTCACCCCTCCACTTT

v_call: TRBV5-1
clone_size: -
d_call: TRBD1
j_call: TRBJ2-3
cdr3_aa: CASSTGQGTDTQYF
cdr3_nt: TGCGCCAGCAGCACGGGACAGGGCACAGATACGCAGTATTTT

v_call: TRBV4-1
clone_size: -
d_call: -
j_call: TRBJ1-6
cdr3_aa: CASSQFTWGVSYNSPLHF
cdr3_nt: TGCGCCAGCAGCCAATTCACCTGGGGGGTATCCTATAATTCACCCCTCCACTTT

v_call: TRBV27
clone_size: -
d_call: -
j_call: TRBJ2-2
cdr3_aa: CASTADWGQDTGELFF
cdr3_nt: TGTGCCAGCACCGCGGATTGGGGGCAGGACACCGGGGAGCTGTTTTTT

v_call: TRBV4-1
clone_size: -
d_call: TRBD1
j_call: TRBJ1-2
cdr3_aa: CASSQDQSGGIGYTF
cdr3_nt: TGCGCCAGCAGCCAAGATCAATCAGGGGGCATTGGCTACACCTTC

v_call: TRBV10-3
clone_size: -
d_call: -
j_call: TRBJ2-7
cdr3_aa: CAISDGGGPDEQYF
cdr3_nt: TGTGCCATCAGTGATGGGGGGGGGCCTGACGAGCAGTACTTC

v_call: TRBV3-1/TRBV3-2
clone_size: -
d_call: TRBD1
j_call: TRBJ1-2
cdr3_aa: CASSQPGQGGYGYTF
cdr3_nt: TGTGCCAGCAGCCAGCCAGGACAGGGCGGCTATGGCTACACCTTC

v_call: TRBV7-2
clone_size: -
d_call: TRBD1
j_call: TRBJ1-2
cdr3_aa: CASSLIWAGGSYGYTF
cdr3_nt: TGTGCCAGCAGCCTAATATGGGCAGGGGGTTCCTATGGCTACACCTTC

v_call: TRBV11-2
clone_size: few
d_call: -
j_call: TRBJ1-1
cdr3_aa: CASSGGRGKANTEAFF
cdr3_nt: TGTGCCAGCAGCGGAGGGCGGGGGAAGGCGAACACTGAAGCTTTCTTT

v_call: TRBV6-6
clone_size: -
d_call: -
j_call: TRBJ1-1
cdr3_aa: CASSYRVGGGGEAFF
cdr3_nt: TGTGCCAGCAGTTACCGGGTGGGTGGCGGCGGGGAAGCTTTCTTT

v_call: TRBV6-5
clone_size: -
d_call: -
j_call: TRBJ1-5
cdr3_aa: CARDFPLSNQPQHF
cdr3_nt: TGTGCCAGGGACTTTCCTCTTAGCAATCAGCCCCAGCATTTT

v_call: TRBV10-3
clone_size: once
d_call: TRBD1
j_call: TRBJ1-3
cdr3_aa: CAIADRAGNTIYF
cdr3_nt: TGTGCCATCGCCGACAGGGCTGGAAACACCATATATTTT

v_call: TRBV9
clone_size: -
d_call: -
j_call: TRBJ1-2
cdr3_aa: CASSVSEGNYGYTF
cdr3_nt: TGTGCCAGCAGCGTAAGTGAGGGAAACTATGGCTACACCTTC

v_call: TRBV14
clone_size: once
d_call: -
j_call: TRBJ2-1
cdr3_aa: CASSQDLVYNEQFF
cdr3_nt: TGTGCCAGCAGCCAAGACCTAGTATACAATGAGCAGTTCTTC

v_call: TRBV5-1
clone_size: once
d_call: TRBD2
j_call: TRBJ2-1
cdr3_aa: CASRSGGGSSPSSYNEQFF
cdr3_nt: TGCGCCAGCCGGAGCGGGGGGGGCTCCTCCCCTAGCTCCTACAATGAGCAGTTCTTC

v_call: TRBV4-1
clone_size: -
d_call: TRBD1
j_call: TRBJ2-7
cdr3_aa: CASSQRGRAYEQYF
cdr3_nt: TGCGCCAGCAGCCAAAGGGGGCGGGCCTACGAGCAGTACTTC

v_call: TRBV29-1
clone_size: -
d_call: TRBD1
j_call: TRBJ1-2
cdr3_aa: CSVPRNRGGGYTF
cdr3_nt: TGCAGCGTCCCCAGGAACAGGGGTGGTGGCTACACCTTC

v_call: TRBV3-1/TRBV3-2
clone_size: few
d_call: -
j_call: TRBJ2-5
cdr3_aa: CASSPRRGGGDGLQETQYF
cdr3_nt: TGTGCCAGCAGCCCCCGGAGAGGCGGGGGCGACGGCCTCCAAGAGACCCAGTACTTC

v_call: TRBV10-3
clone_size: -
d_call: TRBD1
j_call: TRBJ2-7
cdr3_aa: CAIDSGQGNYEQYF
cdr3_nt: TGTGCCATCGACTCCGGACAGGGAAACTACGAGCAGTACTTC

v_call: TRBV5-1
clone_size: once
d_call: -
j_call: TRBJ2-2
cdr3_aa: CASSSPVNTGELFF
cdr3_nt: TGCGCCAGCAGCTCCCCCGTGAACACCGGGGAGCTGTTTTTT

v_call: TRBV23-1
clone_size: -
d_call: -
j_call: TRBJ2-7
cdr3_aa: CASSHPLQGGYEQYF
cdr3_nt: TGCGCCAGCAGTCACCCGCTTCAGGGGGGCTACGAGCAGTACTTC

v_call: TRBV7-9
clone_size: -
d_call: TRBD1
j_call: TRBJ1-4
cdr3_aa: CASSLSGGREKLFF
cdr3_nt: TGTGCCAGCAGCTTATCAGGGGGTAGGGAAAAACTGTTTTTT

v_call: TRBV10-2
clone_size: -
d_call: TRBD1
j_call: TRBJ1-6
cdr3_aa: CASSAGQGLNSPLHF
cdr3_nt: TGCGCCAGCAGTGCAGGACAGGGTTTGAATTCACCCCTCCACTTT

v_call: TRBV10-2
clone_size: -
d_call: -
j_call: TRBJ1-2
cdr3_aa: CASSDGRGYGYTF
cdr3_nt: TGCGCCAGCAGTGACGGCAGGGGCTATGGCTACACCTTC

v_call: TRBV10-3
clone_size: -
d_call: -
j_call: TRBJ2-1
cdr3_aa: CAISELGDGVSYEQFF
cdr3_nt: TGTGCCATCAGTGAGTTAGGAGATGGAGTGAGCTATGAGCAGTTCTTC

v_call: TRBV4-2
clone_size: once
d_call: -
j_call: TRBJ1-6
cdr3_aa: CASSGRGDNSPLHF
cdr3_nt: TGTGCCAGCAGTGGCAGGGGAGATAATTCACCCCTCCACTTT

v_call: TRBV5-6
clone_size: -
d_call: -
j_call: TRBJ1-2
cdr3_aa: CASRYTGLNYGYTF
cdr3_nt: TGTGCCAGCAGATATACAGGGTTAAACTATGGCTACACCTTC

v_call: TRBV5-6
clone_size: -
d_call: -
j_call: TRBJ2-1
cdr3_aa: CASSYGLHNEQFF
cdr3_nt: TGTGCCAGCAGCTACGGACTCCACAATGAGCAGTTCTTC

v_call: TRBV2
clone_size: -
d_call: -
j_call: TRBJ1-5
cdr3_aa: CASSDMNQPQHF
cdr3_nt: TGTGCCAGCAGTGACATGAATCAGCCCCAGCATTTT

v_call: TRBV18
clone_size: -
d_call: TRBD1
j_call: TRBJ1-2
cdr3_aa: CASSPLNGQGLAGYTF
cdr3_nt: TGTGCCAGCTCACCACTAAATGGACAGGGTCTAGCTGGCTACACCTTC

v_call: TRBV11-2
clone_size: -
d_call: -
j_call: TRBJ2-7
cdr3_aa: CASSRPNYEQYF
cdr3_nt: TGTGCCAGCAGCCGTCCTAATTACGAGCAGTACTTC

v_call: TRBV7-9
clone_size: -
d_call: TRBD1
j_call: TRBJ1-2
cdr3_aa: CASSSRIFGTGHGYTF
cdr3_nt: TGTGCCAGCAGCTCTAGGATTTTCGGGACAGGGCATGGCTACACCTTC

v_call: TRBV10-1
clone_size: -
d_call: TRBD2
j_call: TRBJ2-2
cdr3_aa: CASNSAGTGELFF
cdr3_nt: TGCGCCAGCAATTCAGCGGGGACCGGGGAGCTGTTTTTT

v_call: TRBV25-1
clone_size: -
d_call: TRBD1
j_call: TRBJ1-5
cdr3_aa: CASTWDRGLGPQHF
cdr3_nt: TGTGCCAGCACATGGGACAGGGGGCTGGGGCCCCAGCATTTT

v_call: TRBV2
clone_size: -
d_call: TRBD1
j_call: TRBJ1-3
cdr3_aa: CASKRTGLNTIYF
cdr3_nt: TGTGCCAGCAAGCGGACAGGGCTAAACACCATATATTTT

v_call: TRBV28
clone_size: -
d_call: -
j_call: TRBJ2-7
cdr3_aa: CAHRGGEGSEQYF
cdr3_nt: TGTGCGCATAGAGGAGGGGAAGGGAGCGAGCAGTACTTC

v_call: TRBV4-2
clone_size: -
d_call: TRBD1
j_call: TRBJ1-1
cdr3_aa: CASRPGGSGTEAFF
cdr3_nt: TGTGCCAGCAGGCCAGGGGGCTCGGGCACTGAAGCTTTCTTT

v_call: TRBV6-5
clone_size: -
d_call: -
j_call: TRBJ1-6
cdr3_aa: CASSYSMNSPLHF
cdr3_nt: TGTGCCAGCAGTTACTCCATGAATTCACCCCTCCACTTT

v_call: TRBV2
clone_size: -
d_call: TRBD1
j_call: TRBJ1-6
cdr3_aa: CASRQGFSNSPLHF
cdr3_nt: TGTGCCAGCCGACAGGGGTTCAGTAATTCACCCCTCCACTTT

v_call: TRBV5-1
clone_size: -
d_call: -
j_call: TRBJ1-5
cdr3_aa: CASSLGHGGVNQPQHF
cdr3_nt: TGCGCCAGCAGCTTGGGACATGGAGGGGTCAATCAGCCCCAGCATTTT

v_call: TRBV6-5
clone_size: -
d_call: -
j_call: TRBJ2-3
cdr3_aa: CASHMGRGSTDTQYF
cdr3_nt: TGTGCCAGCCACATGGGACGGGGGTCCACAGATACGCAGTATTTT

v_call: TRBV12-3/TRBV12-4
clone_size: -
d_call: -
j_call: TRBJ1-1
cdr3_aa: CASSLASPAEAFF
cdr3_nt: TGTGCCAGCAGTTTGGCCTCCCCTGCTGAAGCTTTCTTT

v_call: TRBV28
clone_size: -
d_call: -
j_call: TRBJ1-5
cdr3_aa: CASSLEDQPQHF
cdr3_nt: TGTGCCAGCAGTTTGGAGGACCAGCCCCAGCATTTT

v_call: TRBV3-1/TRBV3-2
clone_size: -
d_call: TRBD2
j_call: TRBJ2-3
cdr3_aa: CASSIGLAGSTDTQYF
cdr3_nt: TGTGCCAGCAGCATAGGACTAGCGGGTAGCACAGATACGCAGTATTTT

v_call: TRBV28
clone_size: -
d_call: TRBD2
j_call: TRBJ2-5
cdr3_aa: CASSYGPGGGKETQYF
cdr3_nt: TGTGCCAGCAGTTACGGTCCCGGCGGGGGGAAAGAGACCCAGTACTTC

v_call: TRBV19
clone_size: -
d_call: TRBD1
j_call: TRBJ2-5
cdr3_aa: CASSLQGAETQYF
cdr3_nt: TGTGCCAGTAGTTTACAGGGGGCTGAGACCCAGTACTTC

v_call: TRBV10-1
clone_size: -
d_call: -
j_call: TRBJ2-1
cdr3_aa: CASSSGGLNEQFF
cdr3_nt: TGCGCCAGCAGTTCAGGGGGGCTCAATGAGCAGTTCTTC

v_call: TRBV6-5
clone_size: -
d_call: -
j_call: TRBJ2-7
cdr3_aa: CASSYEGYYEQYF
cdr3_nt: TGTGCCAGCAGTTATGAGGGCTACTACGAGCAGTACTTC

v_call: TRBV9
clone_size: -
d_call: -
j_call: TRBJ2-2
cdr3_aa: CASSATAYTGELFF
cdr3_nt: TGTGCCAGCAGCGCGACAGCATACACCGGGGAGCTGTTTTTT

v_call: TRBV18
clone_size: few
d_call: -
j_call: TRBJ2-4
cdr3_aa: CASSPPVGAGHIQYF
cdr3_nt: TGTGCCAGCTCACCACCGGTGGGGGCCGGCCACATTCAGTACTTC

v_call: TRBV2
clone_size: -
d_call: -
j_call: TRBJ2-7
cdr3_aa: CASSRRGSTYEQYF
cdr3_nt: TGTGCCAGCAGTAGGAGGGGATCTACCTACGAGCAGTACTTC

v_call: TRBV7-9
clone_size: -
d_call: -
j_call: TRBJ1-1
cdr3_aa: CASRRQVDVEAFF
cdr3_nt: TGTGCCAGCAGACGACAGGTGGATGTTGAAGCTTTCTTT

v_call: TRBV18
clone_size: -
d_call: TRBD1
j_call: TRBJ1-4
cdr3_aa: CASSPDRGPFLNEKLFF
cdr3_nt: TGTGCCAGCTCACCGGACAGGGGTCCCTTCTTAAATGAAAAACTGTTTTTT

v_call: TRBV27
clone_size: -
d_call: TRBD2
j_call: TRBJ2-7
cdr3_aa: CASSWERGGPLEQYF
cdr3_nt: TGTGCCAGCAGTTGGGAGCGGGGGGGCCCTTTGGAGCAGTACTTC

v_call: TRBV9
clone_size: -
d_call: TRBD2
j_call: TRBJ2-3
cdr3_aa: CASSVGLAGTTDTQYF
cdr3_nt: TGTGCCAGCAGCGTAGGGCTAGCGGGGACCACAGATACGCAGTATTTT